The clone carrying this T cell receptor (beta chain) appeared a few times. What it binds is not known. In TCRdb, the RACE reads were re-called with MiXCR into one record per CDR3 protein. The data show approximately 350,000 distinct CDR3 sequences, about 6% seen once. This sample stems from a study of human T cells and chemical hapten exposure. Study information: Each patient's scalp received weekly diphenylcyclopropenone throughout the approximately 23-week study. It was small differences in pooled library volume that mainly caused per-sample TCR yields to vary.

In germline, CDR1 is MNHNY, CDR2 SVGAGI (reference sequence). Losses at the gene ends were 7 bases for V and 1 base for J; bases not matched to a gene: 6. The CDR3 contains 16 residues. Regarding time point: patch test 2, 6 weeks after DPC sensitization. Stated treatment: therapeutic diphenylcyclopropenone sensitization with weekly scalp DPC. The study's findings and limits: Expanded TCRs formed significantly more large CDR3 similarity clusters than controls.

The sequenced sample was whole blood, obtained in connection with sensitization to the hapten diphenylcyclopropenone (DPC). The chain couples TRBV6-6 to TRBJ1-5; 11 bases match TRBD1. This sequence originates from a woman under 30 with alopecia areata. Some clones in this sample may be carry-over from other donors' samples. In nucleotides, the CDR3 is TGTGCCAGCATCGACCGGGACAGGGGGAGCAATCAGCCCCAGCATTTT. Its protein is CASIDRDRGSNQPQHF.